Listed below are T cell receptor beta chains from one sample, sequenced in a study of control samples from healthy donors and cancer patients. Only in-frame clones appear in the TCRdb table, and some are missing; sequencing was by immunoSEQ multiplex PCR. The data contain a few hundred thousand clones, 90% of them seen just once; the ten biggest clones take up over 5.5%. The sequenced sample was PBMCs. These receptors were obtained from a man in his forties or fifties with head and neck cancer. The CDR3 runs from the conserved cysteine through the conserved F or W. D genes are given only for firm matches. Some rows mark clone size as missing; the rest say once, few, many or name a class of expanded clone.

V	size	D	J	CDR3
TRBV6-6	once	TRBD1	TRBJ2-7	CASSATGTDVNEQYF
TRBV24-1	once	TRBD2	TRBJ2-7	CATSDPTSETHEQYF
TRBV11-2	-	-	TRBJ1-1	CASSYGRLSTEAFF
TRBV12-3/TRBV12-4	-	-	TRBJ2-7	CASSGQFNEQYF
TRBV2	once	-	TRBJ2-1	CASTQGGADNEQFF
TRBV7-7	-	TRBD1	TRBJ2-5	CASSSTGGAGETQYF
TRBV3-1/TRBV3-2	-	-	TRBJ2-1	CASSQVAGWDEQFF
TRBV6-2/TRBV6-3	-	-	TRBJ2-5	CASSSQTETQYF
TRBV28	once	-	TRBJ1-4	CASSLITGQSNEKLFF
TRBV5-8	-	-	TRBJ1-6	CASRLVVGTVALHF
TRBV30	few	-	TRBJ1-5	CAWSSDRSSGGNQPQHF
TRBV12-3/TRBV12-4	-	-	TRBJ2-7	CASSPTYYEQYF
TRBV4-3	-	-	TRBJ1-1	CASSQDNLSRRAFF
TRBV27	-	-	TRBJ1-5	CASSPVYGSNQPQHF
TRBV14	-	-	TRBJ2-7	CASSQVMAAKQYF
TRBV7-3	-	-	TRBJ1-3	CASSFGRGSGNTIYF